The 6 T cell receptor beta chains reported below all come from one sample, sequenced in a study of tumor-infiltrating lymphocytes in primary liver carcinoma. TCR beta cDNA was made from 450 to 600 ng total RNA with a constant-region primer. Employing slightly modified ARM-PCR, three nested multiplex PCR rounds were run, and these gave rise to the TCR beta libraries. The study ran its first two PCR rounds for roughly 9 cycles each, using TRBV1-TRBV30 forward primers and a C-beta reverse primer. TCRdb re-called the multiplex PCR reads with MiXCR, one entry per CDR3 protein. The profile shows some 87,000 distinct CDR3 sequences, about 70% of them singletons. It was from about 19-30 mg of unsorted bulk tissue that RNA and DNA were co-extracted. The sample was tumor-adjacent normal liver tissue. These receptors all stem from a man in his forties or fifties with primary liver carcinoma and hepatitis B virus infection.

For this clonotype: Mismatch with germline at one junction end may stem from a read error. The chain joins TRBV11-2 to TRBJ2-5; possible D gene TRBD2, 6 bases. CDR3 length equals 15 residues. CDR1 is SGHAT and CDR2 is FQNNGV in the germline V gene. CDR3 residues: CASSLGLGGRATQYF. CDR3 coding DNA: TGTGCAAGCAGCTTAGGATTGGGGGGACGGGCGACCCAATACTTC.

As for this clonotype: One junction end disagrees with the germline gene, perhaps due to a read error. The chain has TRBV5-5 and TRBJ2-2; possible D gene TRBD2, 5 bases. The germline V gene encodes CDR1 SGHKS and CDR2 YYEKEE (reference sequence). This CDR3 contains 16 residues. As DNA, the CDR3 is TGTGCCTGCAGCTTGGAATCTACCTTAATGACCGGGGTGCTGTTTTTT. It is translated as CACSLESTLMTGVLFF.

Details on this clonotype: A much larger clone lies a single base off, so this may be a read error. The rearrangement links TRBV10-3 to TRBJ1-5; D is perhaps TRBD1 (6 bases). The CDR3 extends over 17 amino acids. From germline, CDR1 is ENHRY and CDR2 SYGVKD. V was clipped by 2 bases and J by 0 bases, with 14 bases between them. The chain's CDR3 is CAISEGGPRVSNQPQHF. The CDR3 DNA is TGTGCCATCAGTGAGGGGGGCCCTAGGGTTAGCAATCAGCCCCAGCATTTT.

The table lists this clonotype with many counts. The chain carries TRBV4-1 and TRBJ2-1; the D gene could be TRBD1 or TRBD2 (5 bases each). Germline V gene data show CDR1 as MGHRA and CDR2 as YSYEKL. The V end was cut by 0 bases, the J end by 6 bases, with 18 bases between. The CDR3 is 17 residues long. The CDR3 DNA is TGCGCCAGCAGCCAAGATGGGGGACGCGGTGTCGGCAATGAGCAGTTCTTC. This gives the protein CASSQDGGRGVGNEQFF.

The genes are TRBV2 and TRBJ2-2; D gene ambiguous. Trimming took 3 bases from V and 10 from J, leaving 9 bases between them. The CDR3 length is 12 residues. Germline V gives CDR1 SNHLY, CDR2 FYNNEI. CDR3 in DNA: TGTGCCAGCAGTGAGAATTCTCCGGAGCTGTTTTTT. This translates into CASSENSPELFF.

Details on this clonotype: A junction boundary mismatches the germline segment, possibly from a read error. This chain connects TRBV4-1 to TRBJ2-1; 11 bases match TRBD2. This CDR3 is 16 amino acids long. Germline CDR1 MGHRA, CDR2 YSYEKL. The CDR3 DNA sequence: TGCGACAGCAGCCGAGCCGGGACTAGCGGTGACAATGAGCAGTTCTTC. This sequence encodes CDSSRAGTSGDNEQFF.